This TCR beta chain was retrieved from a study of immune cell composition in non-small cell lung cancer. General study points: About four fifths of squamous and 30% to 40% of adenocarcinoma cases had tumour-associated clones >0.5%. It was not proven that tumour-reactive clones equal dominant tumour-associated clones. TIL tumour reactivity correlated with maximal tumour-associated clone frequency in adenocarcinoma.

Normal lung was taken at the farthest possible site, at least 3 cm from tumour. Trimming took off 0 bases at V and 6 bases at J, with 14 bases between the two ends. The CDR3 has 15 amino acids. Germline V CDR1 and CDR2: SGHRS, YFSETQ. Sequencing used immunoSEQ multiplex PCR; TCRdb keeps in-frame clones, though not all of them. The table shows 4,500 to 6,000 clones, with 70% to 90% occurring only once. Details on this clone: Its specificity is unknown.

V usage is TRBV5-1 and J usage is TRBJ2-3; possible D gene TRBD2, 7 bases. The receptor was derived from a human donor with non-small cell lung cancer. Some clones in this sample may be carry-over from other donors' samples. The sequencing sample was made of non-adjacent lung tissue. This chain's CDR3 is CASSLGGGGGDTQYF. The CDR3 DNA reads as TGCGCCAGCAGCTTGGGAGGCGGGGGCGGCGATACGCAGTATTTT.